The 25 T cell receptor beta chains presented below share a single source sample, sequenced in a study of T cells in Graves' hyperthyroidism and ophthalmopathy. Amplification targeted TCR beta CDR3 regions from RNA transcripts. An initial round of RT-PCR targeting the TCR CDR3 relied on the HTBI primer set. Via MiXCR, TCRdb re-called the multiplex PCR reads, giving one row per CDR3 protein. Among 550,000 to 800,000 distinct CDR3 sequences listed, roughly 17% were seen once. Sequenced sample: blood. The source of these receptors is a man aged 45-65 years with Graves' hyperthyroidism.

This clonotype was counted many times. The chain is built from TRBV19 and TRBJ1-2; tentatively, D is TRBD1 (6 bases). CDR3 length: 15 residues. V lost 7 bases to trimming and J lost 4 bases, with 19 bases between them. Germline V lookup: CDR1 LNHDA, CDR2 SQIVND (reference sequence). As DNA, the CDR3 is TGTGCCAGTAAGGTGGCCCAGGGGAGGGTCTATGGCTACACCTTC. It is translated as CASKVAQGRVYGYTF.

The CDR3 coding sequence is TGTGCCAGCAGTGTCCTACCCGGGGCGTCAGGAAGCGAGCAGTACTTC. Translated: CASSVLPGASGSEQYF. V gene TRBV6-2 or TRBV6-3 combines with J gene TRBJ2-7; D may match TRBD1 or TRBD2 (5 bases each). Deletions cut 5 bases from V and 6 bases from J, with 23 bases between. The germline V gene has CDR1 MNHEY and CDR2 SVGEGT. The length of the CDR3 is 16 residues.

In this sample, this clonotype turned up many times. The chain links TRBV2 to TRBJ2-7, with D perhaps being TRBD1 or TRBD2 (5 bases each). Germline values: CDR1 SNHLY, CDR2 FYNNEI. Trimming took 10 bases from V and 2 from J, leaving 18 bases between them. The length of the CDR3 is 14 residues. CDR3 bases: TGTGCCACCTACCTGGGGGAAGCGACCTACGAGCAGTACTTC. It codes for CATYLGEATYEQYF.

J is TRBJ2-1 and V is TRBV7-9; the match to TRBD1 covers 7 bases. This CDR3 spans 14 amino acids. V shed 1 base, J shed 5 bases, and the junction held 2 bases outside the gene matches. Per germline, CDR1 SEHNR and CDR2 FQNEAQ (reference sequence). The CDR3 nucleotides read TGTGCCAGCAGCTTAGAGGGACAGCACAATGAGCAGTTCTTC. Its protein product is CASSLEGQHNEQFF. The complete variable domain, with remaining parts taken from reference TRBV7-9 and TRBJ2-1, reads DTGVSQNPRHKITKRGQNVTFRCDPISEHNRLYWYRQTLGQGPEFLTYFQNEAQLEKSRLLSDRFSAERPKGSFSTLEIQRTEQGDSAMYLCASSLEGQHNEQFFGPGTRLTVL.

This clonotype occurred many times. The V gene is TRBV2, the J gene TRBJ1-1, with D unresolved. The CDR3 runs 16 residues. The V gene's germline CDR1 is SNHLY and CDR2 FYNNEI. Trimming left V 1 base short and J 3 bases short, with 15 bases between. CDR3 amino acids: CASSEVLGERDTEAFF. The CDR3 nucleotides are TGTGCCAGCAGTGAAGTATTAGGAGAGAGGGACACTGAAGCTTTCTTT.

This clonotype showed up just a few times. V and J are TRBV29-1 and TRBJ1-2, with D possibly being TRBD1 (5 bases). V lost 1 base to trimming and J lost 7 bases, with 10 bases between them. The CDR3 has 12 residues. Germline V gene sequence: CDR1 SQVTM, CDR2 ANQGSEA. CDR3 nucleotides: TGCAGCGTTGAAGGAGGTGGGGCTGGCTACACCTTC. Translating it yields CSVEGGGAGYTF.

This clonotype was detected many times. The chain carries TRBV19 and TRBJ2-7, with TRBD2 matching 9 bases. V was pared by 0 bases and J by 6 bases, with 9 bases of the junction left unmatched. Germline V gene sequence: CDR1 LNHDA, CDR2 SQIVND (reference sequence). The CDR3 extends over 16 amino acids. This CDR3 reads CASSIDGSGRPGEQYF. CDR3 sequence (DNA): TGTGCCAGTAGTATAGATGGAAGCGGGAGGCCGGGCGAGCAGTACTTC. The full variable domain, its missing parts supplied by reference TRBV19 and TRBJ2-7, is DGGITQSPKYLFRKEGQNVTLSCEQNLNHDAMYWYRQDPGQGLRLIYYSQIVNDFQKGDIAEGYSVSREKKESFPLTVTSAQKNPTAFYLCASSIDGSGRPGEQYFGPGTRLTVT.

The table lists this clonotype with many counts. The CDR3 is CASTDRVYEQYF. CDR3 nucleotide sequence: TGTGCCAGCACCGACAGGGTGTACGAGCAGTACTTC. The chain links TRBV2 to TRBJ2-7, with TRBD1 matching 7 bases. The CDR3 consists of 12 residues. V gave up 7 bases and J gave up 4 bases; unmatched junction bases: 4. Germline V gives CDR1 SNHLY, CDR2 FYNNEI.

There are a few counts of this clonotype. The chain employs TRBV2 and TRBJ2-2; D perhaps matches TRBD2 (6 bases). Trimming removed 8 bases at V and 2 bases at J, with 18 bases between. Per the germline V gene, CDR1 is SNHLY and CDR2 is FYNNEI. The CDR3 is made up of 16 amino acids. For the CDR3, the DNA is TGTGCCAGCGGACGCGTTGGGCGGGGAAACACCGGGGAGCTGTTTTTT. Translated: CASGRVGRGNTGELFF.

In this sample, this clonotype turned up a few times. This sequence joins TRBV6-1 and TRBJ2-7; D gene uncertain. Trimming took 6 bases from V and 5 from J, leaving 11 bases between them. The CDR3 has 12 residues. Germline V gives CDR1 MNHNS, CDR2 SASEGT. CDR3 sequence: CASSARGHEQYF. In nucleotides, the CDR3 is TGTGCCAGCAGCGCCCGAGGCCACGAGCAGTACTTC.

This sequence joins TRBV4-3 and TRBJ2-1; D uncertain. This CDR3 is built from 14 residues. V lost 1 base and J lost 4, with 8 bases in between. CDR1 is LGHNA, CDR2 YSLEER, per germline. CDR3 DNA: TGCGCCAGCAGCCAAGCGGAAGATTACAATGAGCAGTTCTTC. Translating it yields CASSQAEDYNEQFF.

This clonotype was recorded at least ten times. The chain has TRBV30 and TRBJ1-3; 8 positions match TRBD1. J lost 2 bases, V lost 5 bases, and 2 bases had no gene match. Germline CDR1 is GTSNPN and CDR2 is SVGIG (reference sequence). CDR3 length: 13 amino acids. The CDR3 DNA sequence: TGTGCCTGGGAACAGGGGGCTGGAAACACCATATATTTT. It specifies CAWEQGAGNTIYF.

This clonotype was seen at least ten times. The chain recombines TRBV7-2 with TRBJ2-3; 7 positions match TRBD2. Germline CDR1 SGHTA, CDR2 FQGNSA. V was pared by 2 bases and J by 4 bases, with 9 bases of the junction left unmatched. CDR3 length equals 16 residues. In DNA, the CDR3 is TGTGCCAGCAGCTTAACCGGGAGGACCGTCGCAGATACGCAGTATTTT. Its translation is CASSLTGRTVADTQYF.

The chain joins TRBV4-1 to TRBJ2-7; the match to TRBD1 covers 9 bases. CDR1 and CDR2 from the germline V gene are MGHRA and YSYEKL. This CDR3 is built from 16 residues. V lost 4 bases and J lost 2; bases outside the gene matches: 9. The CDR3 is CASSREPGQGPYEQYF. CDR3 in DNA: TGCGCCAGCAGCCGGGAACCGGGACAGGGTCCCTACGAGCAGTACTTC.

This clonotype has ten or more counts. The chain has TRBV10-3 and TRBJ2-3, with TRBD2 matching 10 bases. The germline CDR1 and CDR2 sequences are ENHRY and SYGVKD. V shed 4 bases, J shed 4 bases, and the junction held 14 bases outside the gene matches. The CDR3 runs 18 residues. Here the CDR3 reads CAISGRPASGRQADTQYF. CDR3 DNA sequence: TGTGCCATCAGTGGGCGCCCCGCTAGCGGGAGACAGGCAGATACGCAGTATTTT.

This clonotype was counted between two and nine times. V is TRBV5-1 and J is TRBJ1-2; TRBD1 matches 7 bases. The V segment lost 4 bases and the J segment 4 bases; nucleotides outside the gene matches: 4. The CDR3 runs to 13 residues. Germline CDR1 SGHRS, CDR2 YFSETQ. The DNA for the CDR3 is TGCGCCAGCAGCGTGACAGGGCCCTATGGCTACACCTTC. It translates to CASSVTGPYGYTF.

In this sample, this clonotype turned up a few times. This chain joins TRBV27 and TRBJ1-5; D remains unclear. This CDR3 has 14 residues. Deletions cut 4 bases from V and 0 bases from J, with 7 bases between. CDR1 and CDR2 (germline): MNHEY, SMNVEV (reference sequence). The CDR3 loop is CASSSFSSNQPQHF. CDR3 bases: TGTGCCAGCAGTTCCTTCTCTAGCAATCAGCCCCAGCATTTT.

This chain connects TRBV7-2 to TRBJ2-3; the D gene is possibly TRBD1 (6 bases). V lost 5 bases and J 0 bases, leaving 15 bases between the germline ends. The germline V gene encodes CDR1 SGHTA and CDR2 FQGNSA. This CDR3 region has 16 residues. The CDR3 nucleotides are TGTGCCAGCAGCATCCAGACAGGAGCTAGCACAGATACGCAGTATTTT. Translating it yields CASSIQTGASTDTQYF. Full variable domain (rest looked up from reference TRBV7-2 and TRBJ2-3): GAGVSQSPSNKVTEKGKDVELRCDPISGHTALYWYRQSLGQGLEFLIYFQGNSAPDKSGLPSDRFSAERTGGSVSTLTIQRTQQEDSAVYLCASSIQTGASTDTQYFGPGTRLTVL.

This chain uses TRBV28 with TRBJ2-1; tentatively, D is TRBD2 (8 bases). Between the trimmed V and J ends, which lost 5 bases and 7 bases, there was a span of 27 bases. The germline CDR1 and CDR2 sequences are MDHEN and SYDVKM. CDR3 length: 18 amino acids. The CDR3 DNA follows: TGTGCCAGCAGTCGGGACAGTTATTGGACTAGCAATGGGAATGAGCAGTTCTTC. Protein sequence: CASSRDSYWTSNGNEQFF.

The rearrangement joins TRBV5-1 to TRBJ1-2; D might be TRBD1 (5 bases). Trimming cost V 0 bases and J 4 bases, with 13 bases left between them. Germline V gene data show CDR1 as SGHRS and CDR2 as YFSETQ. This CDR3 spans 15 amino acids. The CDR3 bases are TGCGCCAGCAGCTTGGCCGAGGGGCCCCTCTATGGCTACACCTTC. This gives the protein CASSLAEGPLYGYTF. The entire variable domain, with the rest obtained from reference TRBV5-1 and TRBJ1-2, is as follows: KAGVTQTPRYLIKTRGQQVTLSCSPISGHRSVSWYQQTPGQGLQFLFEYFSETQRNKGNFPGRFSGRQFSNSRSEMNVSTLELGDSALYLCASSLAEGPLYGYTFGSGTRLTVV.

This rearrangement joins TRBV2 to TRBJ2-3, with TRBD2 identical over 10 bases. Germline V lookup: CDR1 SNHLY, CDR2 FYNNEI. Losses at the gene ends were 6 bases for V and 1 base for J; bases not matched to a gene: 7. The CDR3 contains 16 residues. The CDR3 coding sequence is TGTGCCAGCAGCCCCACTAGCGGGATCGGCACAGATACGCAGTATTTT. This gives the protein CASSPTSGIGTDTQYF. Filled out from reference TRBV2 and TRBJ2-3, the complete variable domain reads EPEVTQTPSHQVTQMGQEVILRCVPISNHLYFYWYRQILGQKVEFLVSFYNNEISEKSEIFDDQFSVERPDGSNFTLKIRSTKLEDSAMYFCASSPTSGIGTDTQYFGPGTRLTVL.

This clonotype was seen at least ten times. This chain connects TRBV29-1 to TRBJ2-7; 10 bases match TRBD1. The V gene end was trimmed by 6 bases and the J gene end by 2 bases; junction bases not matched to a gene: 4. This CDR3 contains 13 residues. Germline values: CDR1 SQVTM, CDR2 ANQGSEA. CDR3 protein: CSVGGQGAYEQYF. The CDR3 bases are TGCAGCGTGGGAGGACAGGGGGCCTACGAGCAGTACTTC.

This clonotype occurred once. An end of the junction does not agree with germline; a read error may underlie this. The V and J genes are TRBV11-2 and TRBJ1-1, with TRBD1 matching 8 bases. The length of the CDR3 is 14 residues. Per the germline V gene, CDR1 is SGHAT and CDR2 is FQNNGV. In DNA, the CDR3 is TGTGCCAGCAGCGGAAACAGGGGGAACACTGAATCTTTCTTT. It encodes CASSGNRGNTESFF. Variable domain in full (rest from reference TRBV11-2 and TRBJ1-1): EAGVAQSPRYKIIEKRQSVAFWCNPISGHATLYWYQQILGQGPKLLIQFQNNGVVDDSQLPKDRFSAERLKGVDSTLKIQPAKLEDSAVYLCASSGNRGNTESFFGQGTRLTVV.

This clonotype came up many times. The chain is built from TRBV9 and TRBJ2-5; D may be TRBD2 (5 bases). CDR1 and CDR2 (germline): SGDLS, YYNGEE. There are 15 residues in the CDR3. The V end lost 0 bases, the J end lost 4 bases, and 13 bases lay between the germline ends. The CDR3 reads CASSVESNRGETQYF. The CDR3 region has the DNA TGTGCCAGCAGCGTAGAGTCAAATCGGGGAGAGACCCAGTACTTC. The full variable domain, in which reference TRBV9 and TRBJ2-5 provide the parts outside the CDR3, is DSGVTQTPKHLITATGQRVTLRCSPRSGDLSVYWYQQSLDQGLQFLIQYYNGEERAKGNILERFSAQQFPDLHSELNLSSLELGDSALYFCASSVESNRGETQYFGPGTRLLVL.

This clonotype has only a few counts. V and J are TRBV28 and TRBJ1-2; no firm D call. The length of the CDR3 is 11 residues. V was clipped by 8 bases and J by 5 bases, with 9 bases between them. Germline V lookup: CDR1 MDHEN, CDR2 SYDVKM. The CDR3 region is CASGELYGYTF. CDR3 sequence (DNA): TGTGCCAGCGGGGAACTATATGGCTACACCTTC.